This entry lists 28 T cell receptor beta chains sequenced from one sample in a study of blood T cell repertoires in COVID-19. Produced via immunoSEQ multiplex PCR; TCRdb's table is partial and in-frame only. The table includes around 130,000 clones, 65% to 85% detected once. Sequencing was done on a sample of peripheral blood. These receptors all come from a woman of 80 years or more with acute or convalescent COVID-19.

The genes are TRBV2 and TRBJ1-2, with D uncertain. The CDR3 has 14 residues. Germline V gene sequence: CDR1 SNHLY, CDR2 FYNNEI. Trimming removed 3 bases from V and 0 bases from J, with 8 bases in between. The CDR3 coding sequence is TGTGCCAGCAGTGATTGGCCGACTAACTATGGCTACACCTTC. Amino acid sequence: CASSDWPTNYGYTF.

The chain is built from TRBV6-1 and TRBJ2-7; 7 bases are a match to TRBD1. The CDR3 sequence is 14 residues long. The V and J ends lost 3 bases and 6 bases, in that order; junction bases with no gene match: 8. Looked up from germline, CDR1 is MNHNS and CDR2 is SASEGT. For the CDR3, the DNA is TGTGCCAGCAGTGAGCAGGGGGATTCGAGCGAGCAGTACTTC. Its translation is CASSEQGDSSEQYF.

The chain joins TRBV11-3 to TRBJ2-2; D call uncertain. Trimming pared 3 bases from V and 5 bases from J, leaving 4 bases between. The CDR3 is 12 residues long. Germline-derived CDR1 and CDR2 are SGHNT and YENEEA. The DNA of the CDR3 is TGTGCCAGCAGCTTCGGGACCGGGGAGCTGTTTTTT. Protein: CASSFGTGELFF.

The chain employs TRBV19 and TRBJ1-1; 8 bases are a match to TRBD1. The J segment lost 5 bases and the V segment lost 3 bases, leaving 2 bases of the junction unmatched. The germline CDR1 and CDR2 sequences are LNHDA and SQIVND (reference sequence). This CDR3 region has 13 residues. Here the CDR3 reads CASSMDRVTEAFF. The CDR3 coding sequence is TGTGCCAGTAGTATGGACAGGGTTACTGAAGCTTTCTTT.

Only a few counts were recorded for this clone. The chain is built from TRBV7-2 and TRBJ1-2; D perhaps matches TRBD1 (5 bases). V was clipped by 0 bases and J by 4 bases, with 12 bases between them. This CDR3 comprises 15 residues. Looked up from germline, CDR1 is SGHTA and CDR2 is FQGNSA. This chain's CDR3 is CASSLAGQGGYGYTF. The CDR3 DNA sequence: TGTGCCAGCAGCTTAGCCGGGCAGGGAGGCTATGGCTACACCTTC.

The chain combines TRBV11-2 with TRBJ1-1, with D possibly TRBD1 on 5 matching bases. Germline V gene data show CDR1 as SGHAT and CDR2 as FQNNGV. This CDR3 contains 14 residues. V was shortened by 1 base and J by 5 bases, with 11 bases between the two germline ends. In DNA, the CDR3 is TGTGCCAGCAGCTTAGTGGAGGGACGGACTGAAGCTTTCTTT. As protein: CASSLVEGRTEAFF.

The CDR3 loop reads CASSLAQAGNTIYF. The CDR3 DNA is TGCGCCAGCAGCTTGGCCCAGGCCGGAAACACCATATATTTT. This rearrangement joins TRBV5-1 to TRBJ1-3; D is unresolved. The CDR3 runs 14 residues. V dropped 0 bases and J dropped 4 bases, with 8 bases sitting between them. The germline V gene encodes CDR1 SGHRS and CDR2 YFSETQ.

Here the CDR3 DNA reads TGTGCCAGCAGCCCCAAATGGGCGGGGTTGGAAGAAAAACTGTTTTTT. Translation gives CASSPKWAGLEEKLFF. This chain uses TRBV7-9 with TRBJ1-4; D gene ambiguous. The CDR3 runs 16 residues. V was clipped by 5 bases and J by 8 bases, with 21 bases between them. Per germline, CDR1 SEHNR and CDR2 FQNEAQ (reference sequence).

The V gene is TRBV9, the J gene TRBJ1-2; possible D gene TRBD1, 6 bases. CDR3 length equals 15 residues. CDR1 and CDR2 from the germline V gene are SGDLS and YYNGEE. V lost 2 bases and J 2 bases, leaving 13 bases between the germline ends. CDR3 protein: CASSVSAQGNYGYTF. The CDR3 region has the DNA TGTGCCAGCAGCGTCTCCGCTCAGGGGAACTATGGCTACACCTTC. The complete variable domain, with remaining parts taken from reference TRBV9 and TRBJ1-2, reads DSGVTQTPKHLITATGQRVTLRCSPRSGDLSVYWYQQSLDQGLQFLIQYYNGEERAKGNILERFSAQQFPDLHSELNLSSLELGDSALYFCASSVSAQGNYGYTFGSGTRLTVV.

V gene TRBV7-9 combines with J gene TRBJ2-3; the match to TRBD1 covers 9 bases. The CDR3 totals 15 residues. V lost 5 bases, J lost 3 bases, and 6 bases stayed unmatched. CDR1 is SEHNR, CDR2 FQNEAQ, per germline (reference sequence). The CDR3 loop is CASSLGQGRTDTQYF. The CDR3 DNA reads TGTGCCAGCAGCCTAGGACAGGGGCGTACAGATACGCAGTATTTT. Combining the CDR3 with reference TRBV7-9 and TRBJ2-3 gives the whole variable domain DTGVSQNPRHKITKRGQNVTFRCDPISEHNRLYWYRQTLGQGPEFLTYFQNEAQLEKSRLLSDRFSAERPKGSFSTLEIQRTEQGDSAMYLCASSLGQGRTDTQYFGPGTRLTVL.

The V call is TRBV7-9, the J call TRBJ1-2; the D gene is possibly TRBD1 (6 bases). V was clipped by 6 bases and J by 5 bases, with 10 bases between them. This CDR3 comprises 12 residues. Germline assignment: CDR1 SEHNR and CDR2 FQNEAQ (reference sequence). The CDR3 sequence: CASRSTGYGYTF. CDR3 coding DNA: TGTGCCAGCAGGAGCACAGGGTATGGCTACACCTTC.

V gene TRBV3-1 (or the pseudogene TRBV3-2) combines with J gene TRBJ2-5, with TRBD1 as a possible D gene (6 bases). This CDR3 contains 13 residues. The germline gives CDR1 LGHDT, CDR2 YNNKEL (reference sequence). V was shortened by 5 bases and J by 5 bases, with 12 bases between the two germline ends. CDR3 residues: CASSATGSETQYF. CDR3 DNA sequence: TGTGCCAGCAGCGCCACAGGGTCGGAGACCCAGTACTTC.

V is TRBV11-2 and J is TRBJ2-5; 11 bases agree with TRBD2. The germline V gene encodes CDR1 SGHAT and CDR2 FQNNGV. Trimming took 4 bases from V and 7 from J; bases not matched to a gene: 17. The CDR3 consists of 18 residues. The CDR3 is CASSSLSSGGALGGTQYF. Here the CDR3 DNA reads TGTGCCAGCAGCTCCCTGAGTAGCGGGGGGGCCCTAGGGGGGACCCAGTACTTC.

This chain uses TRBV5-5 with TRBJ2-1; 10 nucleotides line up with TRBD2. The CDR3 totals 15 residues. V shed 4 bases, J shed 4 bases, and the junction held 5 bases outside the gene matches. In germline, CDR1 is SGHKS, CDR2 YYEKEE (reference sequence). Here the CDR3 DNA reads TGTGCCAGCAGCCGCCGGACTAGCGGATACAATGAGCAGTTCTTC. Its translation: CASSRRTSGYNEQFF.

The rearrangement uses TRBV29-1 and TRBJ1-3; D perhaps matches TRBD1 (6 bases). CDR3 length: 14 residues. CDR1 and CDR2 from the germline V gene are SQVTM and ANQGSEA. The V end lost 5 bases, the J end lost 7 bases, and 18 bases lay between the germline ends. Here the CDR3 DNA reads TGCAGCGTTTGTGACAGGTTGTATTCCAACACCATATATTTT. This encodes CSVCDRLYSNTIYF. Drawing the rest from reference TRBV29-1 and TRBJ1-3, the complete variable domain is SAVISQKPSRDICQRGTSLTIQCQVDSQVTMMFWYRQQPGQSLTLIATANQGSEATYESGFVIDKFPISRPNLTFSTLTVSNMSPEDSSIYLCSVCDRLYSNTIYFGEGSWLTVV.

DNA of the CDR3: TGTGCCAGTAGCGGAAACGGACTAGCGGGTGACTACGAGCAGTACTTC. This sequence encodes CASSGNGLAGDYEQYF. The rearrangement uses TRBV19 and TRBJ2-7; TRBD2 agrees at 11 bases. The CDR3 sequence is 16 residues long. Trimming cost V 6 bases and J 3 bases; bases outside gene matches: 10. CDR1 and CDR2 (germline): LNHDA, SQIVND (reference sequence).

The chain links TRBV6-2 or TRBV6-3 to TRBJ1-6; D possibly corresponds to TRBD1 (6 bases). Germline CDR1 reads MNHEY; CDR2 reads SVGEGT. The CDR3 runs 15 residues. The V and J ends lost 0 bases and 6 bases respectively, with 9 bases between them. The CDR3: CASSYSRRGNSPLHF. The DNA for the CDR3 is TGTGCCAGCAGTTACTCGCGCAGGGGTAATTCACCCCTCCACTTT.

This sequence joins TRBV6-5 and TRBJ2-7, with 9 positions matching TRBD1. In germline, CDR1 is MNHEY, CDR2 SVGAGI. CDR3 length equals 14 residues. V was clipped by 6 bases and J by 0 bases; unmatched bases: 3. In DNA form, the CDR3 reads TGTGCCAGCAGAGCGGGACAGGGCTCCTACGAGCAGTACTTC. Its protein product is CASRAGQGSYEQYF.

The chain joins TRBV5-5 to TRBJ2-5; 9 bases align to TRBD1. The germline CDR1 and CDR2 sequences are SGHKS and YYEKEE (reference sequence). Germline trimming cut 2 bases from V and 2 bases from J; bases unmatched to any gene: 7. The CDR3 runs 16 residues. The CDR3 DNA is TGTGCCAGCAGCTTTTCGGTGGGACAGGGTCAAGAGACCCAGTACTTC. Translated, it gives CASSFSVGQGQETQYF.

The chain is built from TRBV30 and TRBJ2-2, with TRBD1 matching 7 bases. The CDR3 loop spans 14 amino acids. V lost 6 bases to trimming and J lost 4 bases; unmatched junction nucleotides: 8. Germline V gene data show CDR1 as GTSNPN and CDR2 as SVGIG (reference sequence). For the CDR3, the DNA is TGTGCCTGCCAAGAGGGGGCAGGCACCGGGGAGCTGTTTTTT. Its protein is CACQEGAGTGELFF.

This clone was counted between two and nine times. J is TRBJ1-5 and V is TRBV18, with no clear D. The CDR3 sequence is 13 residues long. Looked up from germline, CDR1 is KGHSH and CDR2 is LQKENI. V was trimmed by 3 bases and J by 5 bases, leaving 8 bases between them. CDR3 sequence reads: CASSPEADQPQHF. The CDR3 DNA follows: TGTGCCAGCTCACCCGAGGCGGATCAGCCCCAGCATTTT.

The chain uses TRBV27 and TRBJ1-1; D uncertain. From germline, CDR1 is MNHEY and CDR2 SMNVEV (reference sequence). Deletions cut 3 bases from V and 4 bases from J, with 12 bases between. CDR3 length: 14 residues. In nucleotides, the CDR3 is TGTGCCAGCAGTTTTGGAGAACGGAGCACTGAAGCTTTCTTT. Its protein is CASSFGERSTEAFF.

This rearrangement joins TRBV5-1 to TRBJ1-6; TRBD1 might be the D (5 bases). With 4 bases removed from V and 2 bases from J, the gap between germline ends came to 10 bases. Germline CDR1 SGHRS, CDR2 YFSETQ. The CDR3 runs to 15 residues. CDR3 sequence: CASSKGKAYNSPLHF. Here the CDR3 DNA reads TGCGCCAGCAGCAAGGGGAAGGCCTATAATTCACCCCTCCACTTT.

The V gene is TRBV6-4, the J gene TRBJ1-6, with a tentative D call TRBD1 (5 bases). Trimming took off 3 bases at V and 0 bases at J, with 6 bases between the two ends. The CDR3 is 15 residues long. Germline V gives CDR1 MRHNA, CDR2 SNTAGT. CDR3 bases: TGTGCCAGCAGTGAGCAGGGCTCCTATAATTCACCCCTCCACTTT. Protein product: CASSEQGSYNSPLHF.

The rearrangement links TRBV10-2 to TRBJ2-2, with 7 bases aligning to TRBD2. The CDR3 runs to 16 residues. V lost 7 bases, J lost 2 bases, and 10 bases stayed unmatched. Germline CDR1 and CDR2: WSHSY and SAAADI. The CDR3 region is CASNRAGGGNTGELFF. DNA for the CDR3: TGCGCCAGCAATCGGGCAGGCGGGGGTAACACCGGGGAGCTGTTTTTT.

The chain combines TRBV3-1 (or the pseudogene TRBV3-2) with TRBJ2-7; possibly TRBD2 for D (6 bases). Germline loops: CDR1 LGHDT, CDR2 YNNKEL (reference sequence). The CDR3 runs 12 residues. V lost 8 bases and J lost 1, with 9 bases in between. CDR3 nucleotide sequence: TGTGCCAGCGGGGACTCTTCCTACGAGCAGTACTTC. Translation gives CASGDSSYEQYF.

The gene calls are TRBV29-1 and TRBJ1-1; 9 nucleotides match TRBD1. The V segment lost 6 bases and the J segment 4 bases; nucleotides outside the gene matches: 6. CDR1 SQVTM and CDR2 ANQGSEA come from the germline V gene. The CDR3 runs 13 residues. CDR3 in DNA: TGCAGCGTCCAGGACAGGGGACGCACTGAAGCTTTCTTT. As protein: CSVQDRGRTEAFF.

The chain employs TRBV7-9 and TRBJ2-1, with 7 bases aligning to TRBD1. Germline values: CDR1 SEHNR, CDR2 FQNEAQ (reference sequence). The CDR3 loop spans 13 amino acids. V was pared by 7 bases and J by 10 bases, with 10 bases of the junction left unmatched. CDR3 protein: CASTRRGQVEQFF. CDR3 bases: TGTGCCAGCACCAGGAGAGGACAGGTAGAGCAGTTCTTC. The variable domain in full, completed from reference TRBV7-9 and TRBJ2-1, reads DTGVSQNPRHKITKRGQNVTFRCDPISEHNRLYWYRQTLGQGPEFLTYFQNEAQLEKSRLLSDRFSAERPKGSFSTLEIQRTEQGDSAMYLCASTRRGQVEQFFGPGTRLTVL.